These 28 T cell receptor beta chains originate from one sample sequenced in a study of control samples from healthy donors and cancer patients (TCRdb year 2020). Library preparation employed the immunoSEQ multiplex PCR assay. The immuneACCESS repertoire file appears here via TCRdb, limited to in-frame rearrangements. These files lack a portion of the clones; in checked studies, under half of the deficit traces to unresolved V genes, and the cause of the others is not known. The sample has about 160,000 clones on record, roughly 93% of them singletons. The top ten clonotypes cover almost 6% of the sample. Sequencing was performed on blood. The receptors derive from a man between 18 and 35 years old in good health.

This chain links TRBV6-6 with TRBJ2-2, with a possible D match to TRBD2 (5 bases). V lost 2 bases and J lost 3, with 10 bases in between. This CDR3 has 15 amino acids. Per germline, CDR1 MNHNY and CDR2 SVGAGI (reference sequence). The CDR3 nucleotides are TGTGCCAGCAGTTACGGACTTTCGGACACCGGGGAGCTGTTTTTT. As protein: CASSYGLSDTGELFF.

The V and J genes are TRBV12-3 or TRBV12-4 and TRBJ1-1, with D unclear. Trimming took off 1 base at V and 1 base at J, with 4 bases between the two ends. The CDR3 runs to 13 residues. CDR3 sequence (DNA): TGTGCCAGCAGTTTAGTACAGAACACTGAAGCTTTCTTT. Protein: CASSLVQNTEAFF.

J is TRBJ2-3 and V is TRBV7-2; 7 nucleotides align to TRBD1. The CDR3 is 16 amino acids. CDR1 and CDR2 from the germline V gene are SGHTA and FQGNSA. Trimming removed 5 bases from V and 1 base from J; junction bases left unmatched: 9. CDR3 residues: CASSPTPGTGTDTQYF. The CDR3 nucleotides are TGTGCCAGCAGCCCTACACCCGGGACAGGCACAGATACGCAGTATTTT.

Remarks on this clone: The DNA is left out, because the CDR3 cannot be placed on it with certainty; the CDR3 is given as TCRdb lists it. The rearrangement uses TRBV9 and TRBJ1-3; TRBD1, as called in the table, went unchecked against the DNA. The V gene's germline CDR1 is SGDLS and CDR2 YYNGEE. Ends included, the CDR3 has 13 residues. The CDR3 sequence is CASSVVGTGIEYF.

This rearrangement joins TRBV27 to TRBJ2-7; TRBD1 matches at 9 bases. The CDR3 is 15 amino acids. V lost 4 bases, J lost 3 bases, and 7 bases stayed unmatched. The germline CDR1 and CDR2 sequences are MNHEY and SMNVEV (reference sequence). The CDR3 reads CASSSGQGHIYEQYF. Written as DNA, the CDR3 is TGTGCCAGCAGTTCGGGACAGGGACACATCTACGAGCAGTACTTC.

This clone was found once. CDR3 DNA: TGTGCCACCACCGTCGACAGGGGTTCCTACGAGCAGTACTTC. Translation: CATTVDRGSYEQYF. V is TRBV24-1 and J is TRBJ2-7; TRBD1 agrees at 8 bases. CDR1 and CDR2 (germline): KGHDR, SFDVKD. V lost 8 bases and J lost 1; bases outside the gene matches: 6. The CDR3 is 14 residues long.

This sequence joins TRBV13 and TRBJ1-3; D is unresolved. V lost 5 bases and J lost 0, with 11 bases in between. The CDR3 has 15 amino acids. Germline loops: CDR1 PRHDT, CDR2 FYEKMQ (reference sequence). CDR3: CASSLEPNSGNTIYF. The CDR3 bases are TGTGCCAGCAGCCTCGAACCTAACTCTGGAAACACCATATATTTT.

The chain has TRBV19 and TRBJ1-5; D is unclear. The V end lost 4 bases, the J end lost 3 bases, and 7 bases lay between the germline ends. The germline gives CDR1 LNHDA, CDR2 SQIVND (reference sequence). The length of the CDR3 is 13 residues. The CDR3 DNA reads TGTGCCAGTAGTACGCAGTCCAATCAGCCCCAGCATTTT. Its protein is CASSTQSNQPQHF.

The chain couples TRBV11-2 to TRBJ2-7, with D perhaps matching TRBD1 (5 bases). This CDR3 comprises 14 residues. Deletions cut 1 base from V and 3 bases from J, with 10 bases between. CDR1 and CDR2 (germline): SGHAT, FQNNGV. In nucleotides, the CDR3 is TGTGCCAGCAGCTTAGTGGCAGGGTACTACGAGCAGTACTTC. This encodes CASSLVAGYYEQYF. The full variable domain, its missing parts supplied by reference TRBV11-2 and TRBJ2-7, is EAGVAQSPRYKIIEKRQSVAFWCNPISGHATLYWYQQILGQGPKLLIQFQNNGVVDDSQLPKDRFSAERLKGVDSTLKIQPAKLEDSAVYLCASSLVAGYYEQYFGPGTRLTVT.

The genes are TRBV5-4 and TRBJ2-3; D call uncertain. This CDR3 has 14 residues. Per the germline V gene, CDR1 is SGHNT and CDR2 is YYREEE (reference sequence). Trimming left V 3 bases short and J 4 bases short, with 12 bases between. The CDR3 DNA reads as TGTGCCAGCAGCTACATGAGCCCCGCAGATACGCAGTATTTT. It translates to CASSYMSPADTQYF.

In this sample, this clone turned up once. The DNA for the CDR3 is TGTGCCATCAGTGAGCCGATTACCTACAATGAGCAGTTCTTC. It is translated as CAISEPITYNEQFF. The rearrangement joins TRBV10-3 to TRBJ2-1; D is unclear. The CDR3 sequence is 14 residues long. V dropped 2 bases and J dropped 2 bases, with 7 bases sitting between them. CDR1 is ENHRY, CDR2 SYGVKD, per germline.

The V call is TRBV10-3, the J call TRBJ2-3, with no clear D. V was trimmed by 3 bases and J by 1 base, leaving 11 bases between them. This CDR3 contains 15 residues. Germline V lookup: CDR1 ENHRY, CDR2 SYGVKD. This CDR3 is CAISDHSEGTDTQYF. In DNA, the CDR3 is TGTGCCATCAGTGATCATTCCGAGGGCACAGATACGCAGTATTTT.

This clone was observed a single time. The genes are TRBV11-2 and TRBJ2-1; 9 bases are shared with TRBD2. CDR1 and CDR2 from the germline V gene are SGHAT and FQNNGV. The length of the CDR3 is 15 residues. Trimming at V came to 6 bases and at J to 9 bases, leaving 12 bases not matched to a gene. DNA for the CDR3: TGTGCCAGCAGTTTTTTGCGGGGGGGCCGGGGTGAGCAGTTCTTC. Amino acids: CASSFLRGGRGEQFF.

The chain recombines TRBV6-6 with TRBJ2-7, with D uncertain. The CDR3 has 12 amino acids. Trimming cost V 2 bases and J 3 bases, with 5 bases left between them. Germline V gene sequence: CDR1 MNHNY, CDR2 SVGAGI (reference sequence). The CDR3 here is CASSYGNYEQYF. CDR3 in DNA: TGTGCCAGCAGTTACGGTAACTACGAGCAGTACTTC.

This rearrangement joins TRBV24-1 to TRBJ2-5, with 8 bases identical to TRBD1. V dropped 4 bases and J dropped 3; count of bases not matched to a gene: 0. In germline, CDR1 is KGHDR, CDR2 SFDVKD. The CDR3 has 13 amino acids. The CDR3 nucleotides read TGTGCCACCAGTGAGACAGGGGAAGAGACCCAGTACTTC. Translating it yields CATSETGEETQYF.

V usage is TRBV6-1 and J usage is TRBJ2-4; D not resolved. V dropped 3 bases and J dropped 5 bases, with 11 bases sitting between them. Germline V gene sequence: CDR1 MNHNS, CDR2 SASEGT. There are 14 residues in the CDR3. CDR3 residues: CASSESPFQNIQYF. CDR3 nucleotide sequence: TGTGCCAGCAGTGAGTCACCTTTCCAAAACATTCAGTACTTC.

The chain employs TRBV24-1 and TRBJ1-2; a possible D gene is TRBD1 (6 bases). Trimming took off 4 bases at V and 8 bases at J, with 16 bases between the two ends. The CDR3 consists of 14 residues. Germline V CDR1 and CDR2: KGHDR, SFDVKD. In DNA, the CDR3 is TGTGCCACCAGTGACGCGACAGGCTTGGGAGGCTACACCTTC. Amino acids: CATSDATGLGGYTF.

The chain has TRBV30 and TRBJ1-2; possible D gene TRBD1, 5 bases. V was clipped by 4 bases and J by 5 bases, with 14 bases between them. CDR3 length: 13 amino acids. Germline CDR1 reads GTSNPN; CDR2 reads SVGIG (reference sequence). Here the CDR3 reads CAWTWDRGYGYTF. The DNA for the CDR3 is TGTGCCTGGACCTGGGATCGGGGGTATGGCTACACCTTC.

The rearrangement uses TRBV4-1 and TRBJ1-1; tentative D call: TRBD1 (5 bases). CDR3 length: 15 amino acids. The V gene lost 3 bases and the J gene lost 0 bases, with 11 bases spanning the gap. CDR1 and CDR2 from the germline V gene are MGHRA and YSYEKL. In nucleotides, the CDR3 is TGCGCCAGCAGCCATCTACAGGAGATGAACACTGAAGCTTTCTTT. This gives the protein CASSHLQEMNTEAFF.

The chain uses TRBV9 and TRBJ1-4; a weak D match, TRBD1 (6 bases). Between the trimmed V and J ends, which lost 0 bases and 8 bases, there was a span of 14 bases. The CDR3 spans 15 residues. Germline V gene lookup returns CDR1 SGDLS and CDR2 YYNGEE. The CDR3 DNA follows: TGTGCCAGCAGCGTAGGCGGACAGTGGAGAGAAAAACTGTTTTTT. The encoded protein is CASSVGGQWREKLFF.

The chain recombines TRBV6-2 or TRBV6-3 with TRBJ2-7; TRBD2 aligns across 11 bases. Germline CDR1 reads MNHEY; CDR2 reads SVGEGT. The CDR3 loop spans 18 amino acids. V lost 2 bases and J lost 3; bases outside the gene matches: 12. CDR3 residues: CASSYGPYSGRAFYEQYF. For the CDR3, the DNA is TGTGCCAGCAGTTACGGCCCATATAGCGGGAGGGCCTTCTACGAGCAGTACTTC.

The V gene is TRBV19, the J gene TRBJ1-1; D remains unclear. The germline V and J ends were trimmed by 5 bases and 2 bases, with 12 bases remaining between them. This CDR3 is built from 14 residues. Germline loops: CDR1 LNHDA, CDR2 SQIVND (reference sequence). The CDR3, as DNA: TGTGCCAGTAGTCCCGATTGGGCTAACACTGAAGCTTTCTTT. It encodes CASSPDWANTEAFF.

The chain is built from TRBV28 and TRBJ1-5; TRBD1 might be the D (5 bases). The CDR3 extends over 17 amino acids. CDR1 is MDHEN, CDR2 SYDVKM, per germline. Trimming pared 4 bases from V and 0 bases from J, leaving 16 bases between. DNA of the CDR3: TGTGCCAGCAGTTCGGGTTTTGGAGGGGATAGCAATCAGCCCCAGCATTTT. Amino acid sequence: CASSSGFGGDSNQPQHF.

CDR3 in amino acids: CSVRTGAPDGYTF. Written as DNA, the CDR3 is TGCAGCGTTCGGACAGGGGCCCCTGATGGCTACACCTTC. V is TRBV29-1 and J is TRBJ1-2; TRBD1 agrees at 9 bases. CDR1 and CDR2 from the germline V gene are SQVTM and ANQGSEA. J lost 6 bases, V lost 5 bases, and 7 bases had no gene match. The CDR3 is 13 residues long.

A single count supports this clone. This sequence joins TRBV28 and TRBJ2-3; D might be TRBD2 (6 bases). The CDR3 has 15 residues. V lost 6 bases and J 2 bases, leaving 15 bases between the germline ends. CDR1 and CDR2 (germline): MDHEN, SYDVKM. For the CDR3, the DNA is TGTGCCAGCAGCTTGACCGGGACTCACACAGATACGCAGTATTTT. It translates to CASSLTGTHTDTQYF.

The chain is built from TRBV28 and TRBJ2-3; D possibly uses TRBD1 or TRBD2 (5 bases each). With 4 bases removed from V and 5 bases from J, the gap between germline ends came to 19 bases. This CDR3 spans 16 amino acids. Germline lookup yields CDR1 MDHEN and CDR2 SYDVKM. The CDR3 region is CASSSTFTGPRDTQYF. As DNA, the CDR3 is TGTGCCAGCAGTTCCACCTTTACGGGGCCCCGAGATACGCAGTATTTT.

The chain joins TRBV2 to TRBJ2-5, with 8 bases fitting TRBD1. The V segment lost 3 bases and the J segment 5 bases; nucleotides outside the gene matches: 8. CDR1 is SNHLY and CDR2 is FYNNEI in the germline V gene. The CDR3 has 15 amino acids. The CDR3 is CASSELRQGPETQYF. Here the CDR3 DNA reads TGTGCCAGCAGTGAGCTCAGACAGGGGCCGGAGACCCAGTACTTC.

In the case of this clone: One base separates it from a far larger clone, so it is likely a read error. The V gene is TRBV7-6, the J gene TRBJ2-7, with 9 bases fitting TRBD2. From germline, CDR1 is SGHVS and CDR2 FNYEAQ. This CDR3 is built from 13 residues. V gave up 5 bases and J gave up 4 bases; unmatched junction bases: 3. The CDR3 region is CASSAGGDYEQYF. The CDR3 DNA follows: TGTGCCAGCAGCGCGGGGGGGGATTACGAGCAGTACTTC.